Following are 19 T cell receptor beta chains from one sample sequenced in a study of OX40 agonist ivuxolimab in advanced cancers. TCRdb keeps only in-frame clones here, not all; method: immunoSEQ multiplex PCR. The sample yields tens of thousands of clones, nearly 90% seen once. Sequencing was performed on CD4+ or CD8+ T cells sorted from blood, taken in a trial of the OX40 agonist ivuxolimab. The receptors come from an adult with an advanced solid tumor such as melanoma, head and neck, liver or kidney cancer.

The J gene is TRBJ1-4, the V gene TRBV2, with TRBD1 matching over 9 bases. Germline values: CDR1 SNHLY, CDR2 FYNNEI. With V trimmed by 8 bases and J by 8 bases, 9 bases remained unmatched. The CDR3 is made up of 14 amino acids. CDR3 nucleotide sequence: TGTGCCAGCTGTCCGGGACAGGGACGCGAAAAACTGTTTTTT. Translated: CASCPGQGREKLFF. The full variable domain, in which reference TRBV2 and TRBJ1-4 provide the parts outside the CDR3, is EPEVTQTPSHQVTQMGQEVILRCVPISNHLYFYWYRQILGQKVEFLVSFYNNEISEKSEIFDDQFSVERPDGSNFTLKIRSTKLEDSAMYFCASCPGQGREKLFFGSGTQLSVL.

This clone was detected many times. The chain recombines TRBV4-1 with TRBJ1-1; tentatively, D is TRBD1 (6 bases). The CDR3 extends over 15 amino acids. The germline CDR1 and CDR2 sequences are MGHRA and YSYEKL. V was shortened by 6 bases and J by 1 base, with 15 bases between the two germline ends. CDR3 in amino acids: CASRGGAGGNTEAFF. CDR3 bases: TGCGCCAGCAGGGGGGGGGCAGGAGGGAACACTGAAGCTTTCTTT.

J is TRBJ2-2 and V is TRBV4-1; TRBD1 might be the D (6 bases). Trimming removed 4 bases from V and 4 bases from J, with 10 bases in between. The CDR3 spans 14 residues. CDR1 is MGHRA and CDR2 is YSYEKL in the germline V gene. The DNA of the CDR3 is TGCGCCAGCAGCCTCAGGGGTCCCACCGGGGAGCTGTTTTTT. Translation: CASSLRGPTGELFF.

The rearrangement uses TRBV10-3 and TRBJ1-2; D call uncertain. CDR1 is ENHRY, CDR2 SYGVKD, per germline. The ends were cut back, 3 bases at V and 4 bases at J, with 9 bases in the middle. The CDR3 length is 13 residues. CDR3 amino acids: CAISEGTVYGYTF. As DNA, the CDR3 is TGTGCCATCAGTGAAGGAACAGTCTATGGCTACACCTTC.

The CDR3 region is CASSQGILAGGEQFF. CDR3 nucleotides: TGCGCCAGCAGCCAAGGCATTCTAGCGGGGGGTGAGCAGTTCTTC. V is TRBV4-3 and J is TRBJ2-1; 11 bases fit TRBD2. The CDR3 loop spans 15 amino acids. Germline values: CDR1 LGHNA, CDR2 YSLEER. Losses at the gene ends were 1 base for V and 9 bases for J; bases not matched to a gene: 5.

The sample holds one count of this clone. The J gene is TRBJ1-1, the V gene TRBV28; possibly TRBD1 for D (6 bases). There are 17 residues in the CDR3. CDR1 is MDHEN and CDR2 is SYDVKM in the germline V gene. The V gene lost 1 base and the J gene lost 0 bases, with 15 bases spanning the gap. CDR3 sequence: CASSLLQAGVMNTEAFF. The CDR3 DNA reads TGTGCCAGCAGTTTATTACAGGCAGGGGTCATGAACACTGAAGCTTTCTTT.

The chain links TRBV27 to TRBJ1-5; 7 nucleotides line up with TRBD1. Trimming removed 4 bases from V and 7 bases from J; junction bases left unmatched: 7. This CDR3 contains 14 residues. Germline V lookup: CDR1 MNHEY, CDR2 SMNVEV (reference sequence). The CDR3 coding sequence is TGTGCCAGCAGTTCCCTGACAGGGTTCCAGCCCCAGCATTTT. Its translation is CASSSLTGFQPQHF.

This sequence joins TRBV7-9 and TRBJ1-1; possible D gene TRBD1, 5 bases. CDR1 is SEHNR, CDR2 FQNEAQ, per germline (reference sequence). CDR3 length equals 12 residues. V was clipped by 5 bases and J by 6 bases, with 10 bases between them. The CDR3 reads CASSPGGAEAFF. The CDR3 nucleotides read TGTGCCAGCAGCCCCGGAGGGGCTGAAGCTTTCTTT.

This chain links TRBV29-1 with TRBJ2-7; possibly TRBD2 for D (6 bases). In germline, CDR1 is SQVTM, CDR2 ANQGSEA. This CDR3 region has 12 residues. V lost 6 bases to trimming and J lost 3 bases, with 12 bases between them. In DNA form, the CDR3 reads TGCAGCGTGCAGGGCGGGGACTACGAGCAGTACTTC. Translated: CSVQGGDYEQYF.

For the CDR3, the DNA is TGTGCCAGCAGAGTATACGACGCGAACAATGAGCAGTTCTTC. Protein: CASRVYDANNEQFF. This chain connects TRBV6-1 to TRBJ2-1; D is ambiguous. The germline gives CDR1 MNHNS, CDR2 SASEGT. V was clipped by 6 bases and J by 5 bases, with 14 bases between them. This CDR3 is built from 14 residues.

The chain uses TRBV6-1 and TRBJ2-7; 7 bases match TRBD1. Trimming cost V 6 bases and J 4 bases; bases outside gene matches: 6. Germline lookup yields CDR1 MNHNS and CDR2 SASEGT. CDR3 length: 13 residues. The CDR3 loop is CASSRSTGYEQYF. The DNA of the CDR3 is TGTGCCAGCAGCCGATCGACAGGGTACGAGCAGTACTTC.

The V call is TRBV27, the J call TRBJ2-7; 11 bases map to TRBD1. The J segment lost 5 bases and the V segment lost 2 bases, leaving 5 bases of the junction unmatched. The CDR3 consists of 15 residues. Germline V gene lookup returns CDR1 MNHEY and CDR2 SMNVEV (reference sequence). The CDR3 spells CASSLTGQGGDEQYF. CDR3 DNA: TGTGCCAGCAGTTTAACGGGACAGGGGGGAGACGAGCAGTACTTC.

The chain has TRBV9 and TRBJ1-2; maybe TRBD1 (6 bases). The V gene lost 3 bases and the J gene lost 4 bases, with 19 bases spanning the gap. The length of the CDR3 is 16 residues. Germline CDR1 reads SGDLS; CDR2 reads YYNGEE. CDR3: CASSGGMGGAGYGYTF. The CDR3 DNA follows: TGTGCCAGCAGCGGAGGGATGGGGGGCGCCGGCTATGGCTACACCTTC. Filled out from reference TRBV9 and TRBJ1-2, the complete variable domain reads DSGVTQTPKHLITATGQRVTLRCSPRSGDLSVYWYQQSLDQGLQFLIQYYNGEERAKGNILERFSAQQFPDLHSELNLSSLELGDSALYFCASSGGMGGAGYGYTFGSGTRLTVV.

The gene calls are TRBV28 and TRBJ2-6, with 8 bases identical to TRBD1. With 6 bases clipped from V and 5 bases from J, the junction kept 18 bases outside the gene matches. The germline CDR1 and CDR2 sequences are MDHEN and SYDVKM. The CDR3 covers 19 residues. This chain's CDR3 is CASSPRTGSASFRANVLTF. The DNA of the CDR3 is TGTGCCAGCAGCCCTAGGACAGGGTCAGCCTCATTTAGGGCCAACGTCCTGACTTTC. Full variable domain (outside the CDR3, taken from reference TRBV28 and TRBJ2-6): DVKVTQSSRYLVKRTGEKVFLECVQDMDHENMFWYRQDPGLGLRLIYFSYDVKMKEKGDIPEGYSVSREKKERFSLILESASTNQTSMYLCASSPRTGSASFRANVLTFGAGSRLTVL.

The count of this clone is one. This chain uses TRBV5-4 with TRBJ2-7; 7 bases fit TRBD2. Per the germline V gene, CDR1 is SGHNT and CDR2 is YYREEE (reference sequence). The CDR3 sequence is 15 residues long. The junction had 7 bases not matched to a gene; V was cut back by 1 base and J by 3 bases. The CDR3 region has the DNA TGTGCCAGCAGCTTGTTTCGGGACTACGTCTACGAGCAGTACTTC. Amino acid sequence: CASSLFRDYVYEQYF. Variable domain in full (rest from reference TRBV5-4 and TRBJ2-7): ETGVTQSPTHLIKTRGQQVTLRCSSQSGHNTVSWYQQALGQGPQFIFQYYREEENGRGNFPPRFSGLQFPNYSSELNVNALELDDSALYLCASSLFRDYVYEQYFGPGTRLTVT.

The chain employs TRBV28 and TRBJ1-2, with 7 bases matching TRBD1. The CDR3 is 12 amino acids. Germline lookup yields CDR1 MDHEN and CDR2 SYDVKM. V shed 2 bases and J 14 bases; nucleotides not matched to a gene: 8. CDR3 loop: CASSLRDRSRTF. The CDR3 DNA reads as TGTGCCAGCAGTTTAAGGGACAGATCTAGAACCTTC.

V gene TRBV27 combines with J gene TRBJ2-7; weak D call: TRBD1 (6 bases). The V end lost 2 bases, the J end lost 0 bases, and 8 bases lay between the germline ends. This CDR3 is 14 amino acids long. The germline CDR1 and CDR2 sequences are MNHEY and SMNVEV (reference sequence). CDR3 region: CASSLDRSSYEQYF. CDR3 DNA: TGTGCCAGCAGTTTAGACAGGAGCTCCTACGAGCAGTACTTC.

The CDR3 DNA sequence: TGTGCCAGCAGCTTAGGACAGGGGGCGAATGAAAAACTGTTTTTT. It translates to CASSLGQGANEKLFF. V usage is TRBV7-8 and J usage is TRBJ1-4; 10 bases are a match to TRBD1. The CDR3 totals 15 residues. Germline V lookup: CDR1 SGHVS, CDR2 FQNEAQ. The V segment lost 1 base and the J segment 5 bases; nucleotides outside the gene matches: 1.

This clone was recorded a few times. Distinct nucleotide sequences in the sample also encode this CDR3. This chain uses TRBV15 with TRBJ2-1, with 10 bases fitting TRBD2. Trimming took 0 bases from V and 0 from J; bases not matched to a gene: 2. The CDR3 has 17 residues. CDR1 and CDR2 (germline): LNHNV, YYDKDF (reference sequence). CDR3: CATSRDLAGASYNEQFF. DNA for the CDR3: TGTGCCACCAGCAGAGATCTAGCGGGGGCCTCCTACAATGAGCAGTTCTTC.